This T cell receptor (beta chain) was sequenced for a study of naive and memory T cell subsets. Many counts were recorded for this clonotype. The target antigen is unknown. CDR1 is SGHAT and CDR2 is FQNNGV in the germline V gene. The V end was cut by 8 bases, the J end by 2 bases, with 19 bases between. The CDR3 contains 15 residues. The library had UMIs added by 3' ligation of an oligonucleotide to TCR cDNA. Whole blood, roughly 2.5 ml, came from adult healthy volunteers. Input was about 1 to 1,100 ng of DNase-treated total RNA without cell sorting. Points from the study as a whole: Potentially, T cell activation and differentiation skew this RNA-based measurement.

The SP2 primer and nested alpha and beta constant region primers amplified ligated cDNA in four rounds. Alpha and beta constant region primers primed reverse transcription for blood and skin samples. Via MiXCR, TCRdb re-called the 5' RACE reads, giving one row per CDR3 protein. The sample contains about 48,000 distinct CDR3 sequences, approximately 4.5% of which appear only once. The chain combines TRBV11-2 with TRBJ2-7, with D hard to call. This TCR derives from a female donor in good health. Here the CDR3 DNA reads TGTGCCAGCTCCTCACCCCGGCGTACTCCCTACGAGCAGTACTTC. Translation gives CASSSPRRTPYEQYF.